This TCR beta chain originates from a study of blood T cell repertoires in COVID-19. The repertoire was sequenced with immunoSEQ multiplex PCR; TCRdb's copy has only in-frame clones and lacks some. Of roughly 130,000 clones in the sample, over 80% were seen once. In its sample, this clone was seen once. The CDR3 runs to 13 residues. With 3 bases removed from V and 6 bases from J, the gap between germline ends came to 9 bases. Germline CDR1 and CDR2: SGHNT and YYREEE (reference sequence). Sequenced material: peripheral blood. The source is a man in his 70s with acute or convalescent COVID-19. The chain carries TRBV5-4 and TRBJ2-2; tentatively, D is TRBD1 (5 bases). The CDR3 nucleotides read TGTGCCAGCAGCTCAATAGGGGCCGGGGAGCTGTTTTTT. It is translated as CASSSIGAGELFF. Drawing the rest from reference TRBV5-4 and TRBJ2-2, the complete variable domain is ETGVTQSPTHLIKTRGQQVTLRCSSQSGHNTVSWYQQALGQGPQFIFQYYREEENGRGNFPPRFSGLQFPNYSSELNVNALELDDSALYLCASSSIGAGELFFGEGSRLTVL.